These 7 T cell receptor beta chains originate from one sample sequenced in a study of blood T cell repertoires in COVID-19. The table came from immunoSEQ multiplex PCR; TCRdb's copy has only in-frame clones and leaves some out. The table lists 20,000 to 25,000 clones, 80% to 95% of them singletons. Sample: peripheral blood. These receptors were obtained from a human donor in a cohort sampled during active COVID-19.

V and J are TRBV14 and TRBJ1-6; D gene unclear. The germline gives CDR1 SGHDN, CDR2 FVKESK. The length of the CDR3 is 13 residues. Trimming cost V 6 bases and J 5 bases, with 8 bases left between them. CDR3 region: CASRQVDNSPLHF. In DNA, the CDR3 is TGTGCCAGCAGGCAGGTGGATAATTCACCCCTCCACTTT.

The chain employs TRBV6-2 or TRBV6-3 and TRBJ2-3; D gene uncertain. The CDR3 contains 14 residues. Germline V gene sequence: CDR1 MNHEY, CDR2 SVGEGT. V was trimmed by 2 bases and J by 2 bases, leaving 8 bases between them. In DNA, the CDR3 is TGTGCCAGCAGTTACGATCAGGTCACAGATACGCAGTATTTT. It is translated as CASSYDQVTDTQYF.

The CDR3 is CASSFGDRGYGYTF. Written as DNA, the CDR3 is TGTGCCAGCAGTTTTGGGGACAGGGGCTATGGCTACACCTTC. The chain uses TRBV28 and TRBJ1-2; 10 bases are a match to TRBD1. The germline CDR1 and CDR2 sequences are MDHEN and SYDVKM. Trimming cost V 3 bases and J 4 bases; bases outside gene matches: 2. This CDR3 spans 14 amino acids.

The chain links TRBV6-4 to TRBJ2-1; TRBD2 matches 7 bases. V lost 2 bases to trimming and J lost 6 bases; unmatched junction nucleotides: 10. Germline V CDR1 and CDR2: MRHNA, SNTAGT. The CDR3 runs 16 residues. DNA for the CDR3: TGTGCCAGCAGTGACCTCGGGGAGCGGGGTCCCAATGAGCAGTTCTTC. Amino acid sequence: CASSDLGERGPNEQFF.

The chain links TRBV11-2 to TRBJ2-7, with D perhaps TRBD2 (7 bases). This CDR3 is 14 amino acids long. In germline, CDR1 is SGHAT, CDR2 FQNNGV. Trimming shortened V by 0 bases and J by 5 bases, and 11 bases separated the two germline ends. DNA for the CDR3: TGTGCCAGCAGCTTAGAGCCGGGGGGCCACGAGCAGTACTTC. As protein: CASSLEPGGHEQYF.

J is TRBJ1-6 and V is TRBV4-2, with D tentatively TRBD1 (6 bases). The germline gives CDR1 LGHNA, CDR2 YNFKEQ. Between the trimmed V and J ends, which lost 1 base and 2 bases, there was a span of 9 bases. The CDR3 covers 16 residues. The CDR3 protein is CASSQVGTPYNSPLHF. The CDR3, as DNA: TGTGCCAGCAGCCAAGTGGGGACACCCTATAATTCACCCCTCCACTTT.

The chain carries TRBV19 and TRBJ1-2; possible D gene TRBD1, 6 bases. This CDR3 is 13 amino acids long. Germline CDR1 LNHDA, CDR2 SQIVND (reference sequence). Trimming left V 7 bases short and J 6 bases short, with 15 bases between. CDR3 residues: CASKGRGINGYTF. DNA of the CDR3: TGTGCCAGTAAGGGCAGGGGAATTAATGGCTACACCTTC.